A selection of T cell receptor beta chains follows, all from one sample in a study of blood T cell repertoires in COVID-19. The assay was immunoSEQ multiplex PCR, and TCRdb's table has in-frame clones only and misses some. The table shows under 250,000 clones, with roughly nine tenths occurring only once. The sequencing input was peripheral blood. The receptor source for this set is a man in his 60s with acute or convalescent COVID-19. CDR3s include the opening cysteine and the closing phenylalanine or tryptophan.

v_call cdr3_length cdr3_aa
TRBV21-1 15 CASKRNRSSSYEQYF
TRBV28 16 CASSPRGTGANSPLHF
TRBV7-2 14 CASSLDRAAQPQHF
TRBV5-5 13 CASSLPSEGELFF
TRBV18 14 CASSPGGSSDTQYF
TRBV14 17 CASSQDNYGNRVTEAFF
TRBV20-1 11 CSASISYEQYF
TRBV27 12 CASSLPNNEQFF
TRBV28 15 CASKVEVAGVNEQFF
TRBV9 15 CASSVGAGVYHEQYF
TRBV23-1 16 CASSPPGQGLYQPQHF
TRBV15 17 CATSRGQGSPGANVLTF
TRBV9 15 CASSVGGNNQETQYF
TRBV12-5 14 CASARRGGEDGYTF
TRBV14 14 CASSQAWTDYEQYF
TRBV6-6 14 CASADSARNYEQYF
TRBV29-1 13 CSVDLQGSYGYTF
TRBV7-3 17 CASSLKLALPSTDTQYF
TRBV11-2 15 CASSLAGDRGHGYTF
TRBV9 13 CASSVVAGEGYTF
TRBV5-1 16 CASSLLGVHANTEAFF
TRBV19 15 CASSKKRERGYEQYF
TRBV30 13 CAWTQGHNNEQFF
TRBV7-3 15 CASSYSGRAPGELFF
TRBV4-1 15 CASSQVPFLGGTIYF
TRBV7-9 16 CASSLVGIGGSTEAFF
TRBV4-3 14 CASGVRLGGETQYF
TRBV7-2 16 CASSSPPGTGGTEAFF
TRBV5-4 14 CASSLGERDYGYTF
TRBV7-2 14 CASARDNFSYEQYF
TRBV5-8 12 CASSLRQLGYTF
TRBV6-2/TRBV6-3 15 CASSLPRLALYGYTF
TRBV9 14 CASSVDQGNSPLHF
TRBV3-1/TRBV3-2 15 CASSQGVSGSHEQFF
TRBV29-1 13 CSVGVSGSYEQYF
TRBV5-4 16 CASSLVGQGTLYGYTF
TRBV2 13 CASSPTPSYGYTF
TRBV11-3 15 CASSPEASSYNEQFF
TRBV7-8 17 CASSPRLAGGGGNIQYF
TRBV21-1 23 CASSTRRGTRKRKKFYSYNEQFF
TRBV11-2 16 CASSLSGRGSHWTQYF
TRBV28 13 CASSVDRASEAFF
TRBV5-6 15 CASSLIWASTYEQYF
TRBV6-1 14 CASSSQLVAGEQYF
TRBV28 15 CASSFIEQGQGGYTF